The text below deals with one TCR beta chain. Its antigen remains unidentified. No base qualities exist here, and no much larger clone lies one base off it. This record belongs to a study of T cell repertoires in cytomegalovirus infection (dated by TCRdb to about 2019). Describing the broader study: Recently identified HLA-C-restricted CMV epitopes, whose presentation resists viral immunomodulation, were targeted by peptide stimulations together with well-studied HLA-B-restricted epitopes. Donor HLA type was relevant to the analysis, as public TCR beta signatures indicated carriage of CMV infection together with the matching HLA type. Summary of the overall study and its limitations: The ex vivo response was dominated by HLA-C-restricted CMV-specific TCR beta clonotypes, which also provided the single most frequent clonotype in two of eight donors. In both this cohort and an independent cohort of some 380 donors, the cumulative frequency of public TCR beta family members distinguished carriers of CMV infection plus the relevant HLA type.

As encoded in the germline V gene (reference sequence), CDR1 is SEHNR while CDR2 is FQNEAQ. Inclusive of the bounding cysteine and phenylalanine, the CDR3 is 12 residues long. The entry retains the CDR3 DNA only, 36 bases that are in frame from base 1. V was cut back by 9 bases and J by 5 bases, leaving a gap of 8 bases between them. Interpreted using the paper, the treatment or condition label stands for: in vitro stimulation with specific CMV peptide epitopes to enrich CMV-specific T cells. Sequenced using an Illumina HiSeq 1500. TCRdb handled the public reads itself, with Q25 trimming in fastp and clone calling in MiXCR, and kept productive beta chains. Records with the same CDR3 protein are collapsed into one entry carrying the most frequent genes and DNA. Recorded for this sample are about 310,000 distinct CDR3 sequences; about 25% of them occurred a single time. Roughly 15% of the sample is taken by the ten largest.

The V gene is TRBV7-9 and the J gene is TRBJ2-6; confidence is insufficient to name the D gene. The sequence was obtained from a human donor in good health (CMV status not recorded). Some clones in this sample may be carry-over from other donors' samples. Sequences were derived from cultured PBMCs, sampled from culture after CMV antigen stimulation. The DNA sequence follows: TGTGCCAGTTTAGGGTGGGCCAACGTCCTGACTTTC. It translates to CASLGWANVLTF.